The 28 T cell receptor beta chains in this list originate from one sample, sequenced in a study of early T cells in non-severe SARS-CoV-2 infection. One entry per CDR3 protein results from TCRdb running MiXCR on the 5' RACE reads. The table shows some 64,000 distinct CDR3 sequences, with about 9% occurring only once. Sequencing was performed on whole blood, taken at baseline. The source of these receptors is an adult who was a healthcare worker with PCR-confirmed SARS-CoV-2 infection or an uninfected control (not recorded which).

V usage is TRBV13 and J usage is TRBJ2-1, with TRBD2 matching 11 bases. There are 19 residues in the CDR3. Trimming took 5 bases from V and 8 from J; bases not matched to a gene: 20. CDR1 is PRHDT, CDR2 FYEKMQ, per germline (reference sequence). The CDR3 region has the DNA TGTGCCAGCAGCAAAGGGACAGGGACCGGACTAGCGGGCTTTTATGAGCAGTTCTTC. Translating gives CASSKGTGTGLAGFYEQFF. Drawing the rest from reference TRBV13 and TRBJ2-1, the complete variable domain is AAGVIQSPRHLIKEKRETATLKCYPIPRHDTVYWYQQGPGQDPQFLISFYEKMQSDKGSIPDRFSAQQFSDYHSELNMSSLELGDSALYFCASSKGTGTGLAGFYEQFFGPGTRLTVL.

This clonotype was observed a handful of times. V gene TRBV28 combines with J gene TRBJ2-7; D not resolved. Trimming removed 6 bases at V and 3 bases at J, with 15 bases between. This CDR3 is 14 amino acids long. CDR1 is MDHEN, CDR2 SYDVKM, per germline. This CDR3 reads CASRNSYGFYEQYF. CDR3 in DNA: TGTGCCAGCAGGAACAGCTATGGTTTCTACGAGCAGTACTTC.

This clonotype was observed many times. The V call is TRBV7-2, the J call TRBJ2-7; the D gene is possibly TRBD1 (6 bases). Trimming removed 5 bases at V and 1 base at J, with 15 bases between. The CDR3 is 15 amino acids. Germline V CDR1 and CDR2: SGHTA, FQGNSA. In DNA, the CDR3 is TGTGCCAGCAGCCTAATGTCAGGGGCATCCTACGAGCAGTACTTC. Translation: CASSLMSGASYEQYF.

This clonotype came up many times. This sequence joins TRBV10-2 and TRBJ1-2; no reliable D call. Deletions cut 3 bases from V and 5 bases from J, with 4 bases between. Per the germline V gene, CDR1 is WSHSY and CDR2 is SAAADI. The CDR3 spans 11 residues. CDR3: CASSDTYGYTF. In DNA, the CDR3 is TGCGCCAGCAGTGATACGTATGGCTACACCTTC.

This clonotype was observed a few times. The V and J genes are TRBV27 and TRBJ1-1; 10 bases align to TRBD1. The V gene's germline CDR1 is MNHEY and CDR2 SMNVEV (reference sequence). CDR3 length: 15 residues. The V and J ends lost 5 bases and 5 bases, in that order; junction bases with no gene match: 8. CDR3 bases: TGTGCCAGCAGTATCCCCGGGACAGGGGTAACTGAAGCTTTCTTT. This gives the protein CASSIPGTGVTEAFF.

This clonotype was counted only a few times. This chain joins TRBV28 and TRBJ1-1, with 7 bases aligning to TRBD1. CDR3 length: 14 residues. V lost 3 bases, J lost 0 bases, and 1 base stayed unmatched. The V gene's germline CDR1 is MDHEN and CDR2 SYDVKM. The chain's CDR3 is CASSLGQMNTEAFF. In DNA, the CDR3 is TGTGCCAGCAGTTTGGGACAGATGAACACTGAAGCTTTCTTT.

This clonotype was picked up many times. This chain joins TRBV9 and TRBJ2-1; TRBD1 matches 8 bases. Trimming removed 0 bases from V and 8 bases from J; junction bases left unmatched: 7. The CDR3 contains 15 residues. CDR1 is SGDLS and CDR2 is YYNGEE in the germline V gene. CDR3 region: CASSVGGQGLDEQFF. CDR3 sequence (DNA): TGTGCCAGCAGCGTAGGCGGACAGGGTCTCGATGAGCAGTTCTTC.

The CDR3 reads CATSRPINNEQFF. In DNA, the CDR3 is TGTGCCACCAGCAGACCCATCAACAATGAGCAGTTCTTC. This chain joins TRBV15 and TRBJ2-1; unclear D gene. Germline CDR1 and CDR2: LNHNV and YYDKDF (reference sequence). The CDR3 has 13 residues. V was clipped by 2 bases and J by 5 bases, with 7 bases between them.

This clonotype was observed a few times. The chain uses TRBV6-2 or TRBV6-3 and TRBJ2-1; D gene unclear. The CDR3 runs 17 residues. V lost 0 bases and J lost 2, with 14 bases in between. Germline CDR1 reads MNHEY; CDR2 reads SVGEGT. Written as DNA, the CDR3 is TGTGCCAGCAGTTACTCGATTTACTCGACCACCTACAATGAGCAGTTCTTC. It codes for CASSYSIYSTTYNEQFF.

This clonotype was picked up many times. The gene calls are TRBV27 and TRBJ2-7; tentatively, D is TRBD1 (5 bases). Per the germline V gene, CDR1 is MNHEY and CDR2 is SMNVEV (reference sequence). The CDR3 extends over 13 amino acids. This CDR3 is CATRGRAAYEQYF. CDR3 nucleotide sequence: TGTGCAACAAGGGGTAGGGCGGCGTACGAGCAGTACTTC.

The chain is built from TRBV7-2 and TRBJ2-1; unclear D gene. Germline CDR1 reads SGHTA; CDR2 reads FQGNSA. The CDR3 covers 13 residues. The germline V and J ends were trimmed by 1 base and 9 bases, with 10 bases remaining between them. The CDR3 loop is CASSLEALREQFF. The CDR3 DNA follows: TGTGCCAGCAGCTTAGAGGCACTCCGTGAGCAGTTCTTC.

This clonotype has just a few counts. The chain employs TRBV4-3 and TRBJ1-2, with D maybe TRBD1 (6 bases). Trimming left V 1 base short and J 8 bases short, with 20 bases between. Per the germline V gene, CDR1 is LGHNA and CDR2 is YSLEER. This CDR3 is built from 16 residues. The CDR3 DNA sequence: TGCGCCAGCAGCCAAGGAGAGGGGGGAGGGACTGGCGGCTACACCTTC. It translates to CASSQGEGGGTGGYTF.

In its sample, this clonotype was seen many times. The V gene is TRBV7-6, the J gene TRBJ2-1, with 8 bases fitting TRBD2. CDR1 SGHVS and CDR2 FNYEAQ come from the germline V gene. J was trimmed by 1 base and V by 3 bases; bases with no gene match: 8. This CDR3 is 17 amino acids long. CDR3: CASSFWSGRGSYNEQFF. As DNA, the CDR3 is TGTGCCAGCAGCTTCTGGAGCGGGAGAGGGTCCTACAATGAGCAGTTCTTC.

The chain combines TRBV6-6 with TRBJ1-2, with TRBD1 matching over 8 bases. The CDR3 runs to 12 residues. V dropped 11 bases and J dropped 8; count of bases not matched to a gene: 10. The germline V gene encodes CDR1 MNHNY and CDR2 SVGAGI (reference sequence). The CDR3 region is CAEGQGAGGYTF. CDR3 coding DNA: TGTGCCGAGGGGCAGGGGGCAGGAGGCTACACCTTC.

J is TRBJ1-1 and V is TRBV14, with D possibly matching TRBD1 (6 bases). There are 15 residues in the CDR3. Between the trimmed V and J ends, which lost 5 bases and 0 bases, there was a span of 13 bases. CDR1 and CDR2 from the germline V gene are SGHDN and FVKESK. CDR3 in DNA: TGTGCCAGCAGCTACCGGACAGTTTTGAACACTGAAGCTTTCTTT. As protein: CASSYRTVLNTEAFF.

This rearrangement joins TRBV29-1 to TRBJ1-4, with a tentative D call TRBD1 (6 bases). V lost 7 bases to trimming and J lost 5 bases, with 8 bases between them. This CDR3 region has 11 residues. The germline V gene encodes CDR1 SQVTM and CDR2 ANQGSEA. The CDR3 loop reads CSGGGNEKLFF. CDR3 bases: TGCAGCGGAGGGGGGAATGAAAAACTGTTTTTT.

This clonotype was recorded many times. The rearrangement joins TRBV20-1 to TRBJ2-5; D unclear. The germline V and J ends were trimmed by 6 bases and 2 bases, with 10 bases remaining between them. Per the germline V gene, CDR1 is DFQATT and CDR2 is SNEGSKA (reference sequence). The CDR3 length is 12 residues. The CDR3 spells CSADGEQETQYF. CDR3 nucleotides: TGCAGTGCCGACGGAGAACAAGAGACCCAGTACTTC.

The rearrangement uses TRBV7-2 and TRBJ2-7; TRBD1 might be the D (5 bases). This CDR3 spans 13 amino acids. V was pared by 5 bases and J by 7 bases, with 15 bases between. Germline V CDR1 and CDR2: SGHTA, FQGNSA. The CDR3 loop reads CASSISKGYEQYF. The DNA of the CDR3 is TGTGCCAGCAGCATATCTAAGGGGTATGAGCAGTACTTC.

This clonotype has at least ten counts. The chain has TRBV10-3 and TRBJ1-2, with 7 nucleotides matching TRBD1. This CDR3 spans 13 amino acids. The J segment lost 4 bases and the V segment lost 4 bases, leaving 3 bases of the junction unmatched. Germline CDR1 and CDR2: ENHRY and SYGVKD. The CDR3 protein is CAISADRAYGYTF. The CDR3 DNA is TGTGCCATCAGTGCAGACAGGGCCTATGGCTACACCTTC.

V usage is TRBV28 and J usage is TRBJ1-1; D unclear. This CDR3 is 14 amino acids long. CDR1 is MDHEN, CDR2 SYDVKM, per germline. The V gene lost 5 bases and the J gene lost 0 bases, with 10 bases spanning the gap. The CDR3 coding sequence is TGTGCCAGCAGTGGAAATTGGGTGAACACTGAAGCTTTCTTT. Translating gives CASSGNWVNTEAFF.

J is TRBJ2-7 and V is TRBV3-2. TRBV3-2 is noted as a pseudogene. This CDR3 has 11 residues. CDR3 DNA sequence: TGTGCCAGCAGCGGTTGTTTCGAGCAGTACTTC. Translated: CASSGCFEQYF.

The chain couples TRBV29-1 to TRBJ2-1; D is unclear. V was clipped by 2 bases and J by 8 bases, with 7 bases between them. CDR1 is SQVTM, CDR2 ANQGSEA, per germline. The CDR3 is made up of 11 amino acids. Written as DNA, the CDR3 is TGCAGCGTTGAATACCTCGATGAGCAGTTCTTC. Translation: CSVEYLDEQFF.

The chain has TRBV6-6 and TRBJ1-3; no definite D call. Germline V gene lookup returns CDR1 MNHNY and CDR2 SVGAGI (reference sequence). The V end was cut by 2 bases, the J end by 4 bases, with 12 bases between. The CDR3 totals 15 residues. The CDR3, as DNA: TGTGCCAGCAGTTACGGTCGTCCTGGGGGAAACACCATATATTTT. This encodes CASSYGRPGGNTIYF.

This clonotype was recorded many times. The genes are TRBV10-3 and TRBJ2-7; no clear D. Germline CDR1 ENHRY, CDR2 SYGVKD. The germline V and J ends were trimmed by 3 bases and 2 bases, with 5 bases remaining between them. This CDR3 region has 12 residues. This CDR3 reads CAISDGTYEQYF. DNA for the CDR3: TGTGCCATCAGTGACGGCACCTACGAGCAGTACTTC.

This clonotype was detected a few times. CDR3 bases: TGCGCCAGCAGCCCCATGGGGAGCGGCACCGGGGAGCTGTTTTTT. It encodes CASSPMGSGTGELFF. This chain joins TRBV5-1 and TRBJ2-2; TRBD2 is a possible D gene (5 bases). Germline CDR1 reads SGHRS; CDR2 reads YFSETQ. V was cut by 4 bases and J by 4 bases, with 14 bases left in between. CDR3 length: 15 residues.

A few counts support this clonotype. J is TRBJ2-7 and V is TRBV29-1; weak D call: TRBD1 (6 bases). CDR3 length: 13 amino acids. Trimming stripped 7 bases from V and 0 bases from J, with 13 bases between. CDR1 and CDR2 (germline): SQVTM, ANQGSEA. CDR3 sequence: CSARDTSSYEQYF. The CDR3 bases are TGCAGCGCCCGGGACACAAGCTCCTACGAGCAGTACTTC.

This clonotype has a count of ten or more. The rearrangement links TRBV12-3 or TRBV12-4 to TRBJ2-2, with a possible D match to TRBD1 (6 bases). CDR3 length equals 15 residues. V was cut by 6 bases and J by 1 base, with 12 bases left in between. The CDR3 bases are TGTGCCAGCAGCCCCGCAGGGGAGAACACCGGGGAGCTGTTTTTT. Protein sequence: CASSPAGENTGELFF.

This clonotype was found many times. V gene TRBV29-1 combines with J gene TRBJ2-7; D gene unclear. The CDR3 runs to 12 residues. Germline assignment: CDR1 SQVTM and CDR2 ANQGSEA. V was cut by 4 bases and J by 0 bases, with 7 bases left in between. CDR3 nucleotides: TGCAGCGTTGGTTGGGACTCCTACGAGCAGTACTTC. It is translated as CSVGWDSYEQYF.